This T cell receptor (beta chain) is drawn from a study of T cell responses to AZD1222 COVID-19 vaccine. On the study more broadly: The study pooled second doses at about 4 or about 12 weeks. Study results and caveats: Females made up more of the donors, who were largely white British, and clonal diversity may have come out too low. Two AZD1222 administrations were followed by greater Spike-specific TCR breadth and depth.

This clone was detected only once. As yet, its antigen is unknown. Assay: immunoSEQ multiplex PCR; the TCRdb copy retains only in-frame clones and omits some. The sample lists roughly 97,000 clones, approximately 91% occurring once. The junction had 17 bases not matched to a gene; V was cut back by 5 bases and J by 4 bases. The germline CDR1 and CDR2 sequences are MNHEY and SMNVEV (reference sequence). The CDR3 extends over 18 amino acids. The sequence was obtained from an adult in good health. The starting material was peripheral blood, obtained on day 0 of AZD1222 vaccination. V and J are TRBV27 and TRBJ1-2; 9 bases map to TRBD1. CDR3: CASSRTRTGVDIFYGYTF. As DNA, the CDR3 is TGTGCCAGCAGTCGAACTAGGACAGGGGTAGATATCTTCTATGGCTACACCTTC.